The 10 T cell receptor beta chains below all came from one sample that was sequenced in a study of T cell responses to AZD1222 COVID-19 vaccine. Sequencing was performed with immunoSEQ multiplex PCR; in TCRdb, only in-frame clones are kept and a portion is missing. The profile shows under 90,000 clones, 83% of them singletons. The sequences come from peripheral blood, collected 28 days after the second AZD1222 dose. The source is an adult who received the AZD1222 COVID-19 vaccine.

The J gene is TRBJ1-4, the V gene TRBV30; D may be TRBD1 (5 bases). V lost 6 bases to trimming and J lost 8 bases, with 16 bases between them. Germline CDR1 and CDR2: GTSNPN and SVGIG (reference sequence). This CDR3 spans 13 amino acids. The CDR3 nucleotides are TGTGCCTGCGTGACCAGCAGGGTCGAAAAACTGTTTTTT. Protein sequence: CACVTSRVEKLFF.

The count of this clone is one. The chain combines TRBV7-3 with TRBJ2-2, with 10 nucleotides matching TRBD1. The CDR3 runs 14 residues. CDR1 is SGHTA, CDR2 FQGTGA, per germline. V lost 3 bases and J lost 6; bases outside the gene matches: 1. CDR3 region: CASSLGQGPGELFF. CDR3 nucleotides: TGTGCCAGCAGCTTGGGACAGGGGCCCGGGGAGCTGTTTTTT.

The chain is built from TRBV19 and TRBJ1-1, with TRBD1 as a possible D gene (5 bases). The CDR3 loop spans 15 amino acids. V dropped 5 bases and J dropped 0 bases, with 13 bases sitting between them. CDR1 is LNHDA and CDR2 is SQIVND in the germline V gene (reference sequence). Written as DNA, the CDR3 is TGTGCCAGTAGTTCAAAGGGGAACATGAACACTGAAGCTTTCTTT. It codes for CASSSKGNMNTEAFF.

This clone was seen only a few times. V usage is TRBV20-1 and J usage is TRBJ1-4; D gene unclear. CDR1 and CDR2 (germline): DFQATT, SNEGSKA (reference sequence). Trimming pared 6 bases from V and 6 bases from J, leaving 8 bases between. This CDR3 comprises 11 residues. CDR3 sequence: CSATHDEKLFF. The CDR3 region has the DNA TGCAGTGCCACCCACGATGAAAAACTGTTTTTT.

The chain employs TRBV5-1 and TRBJ2-2, with TRBD1 matching 9 bases. This CDR3 spans 18 amino acids. Germline V lookup: CDR1 SGHRS, CDR2 YFSETQ. V dropped 3 bases and J dropped 4; count of bases not matched to a gene: 13. The CDR3 DNA reads TGCGCCAGCAGCTGGGGACAACAGGGGGCGCGTGGCACCGGGGAGCTGTTTTTT. Residues: CASSWGQQGARGTGELFF.

V gene TRBV5-1 combines with J gene TRBJ2-2; tentatively, D is TRBD2 (6 bases). Germline CDR1 SGHRS, CDR2 YFSETQ. The CDR3 has 15 amino acids. V gave up 0 bases and J gave up 6 bases, with 12 bases separating them. The CDR3 nucleotides read TGCGCCAGCAGCTTGGATAGCGGTAGGGCCGGGGAGCTGTTTTTT. Translated: CASSLDSGRAGELFF.

The V and J genes are TRBV4-2 and TRBJ1-2; TRBD1 aligns across 8 bases. Trimming at V came to 3 bases and at J to 7 bases, leaving 13 bases not matched to a gene. From germline, CDR1 is LGHNA and CDR2 YNFKEQ. CDR3 length equals 16 residues. For the CDR3, the DNA is TGTGCCAGCAGCCAGTTCGGGTCAGGGGGCGCGGGTGGCTACACCTTC. It is translated as CASSQFGSGGAGGYTF.

The chain combines TRBV27 with TRBJ1-1, with 8 bases aligning to TRBD1. V dropped 6 bases and J dropped 2; count of bases not matched to a gene: 2. Germline-derived CDR1 and CDR2 are MNHEY and SMNVEV (reference sequence). This CDR3 has 13 amino acids. CDR3 region: CASRDRVNTEAFF. As DNA, the CDR3 is TGTGCCAGCAGGGACAGGGTAAACACTGAAGCTTTCTTT.

This clone was seen a handful of times. This rearrangement joins TRBV3-1 (or the pseudogene TRBV3-2) to TRBJ2-1; 13 bases are shared with TRBD2. J lost 0 bases, V lost 0 bases, and 8 bases had no gene match. The germline gives CDR1 LGHDT, CDR2 YNNKEL (reference sequence). CDR3 length equals 20 residues. The CDR3 sequence: CASSQEGTSGIKSSYNEQFF. CDR3 sequence (DNA): TGTGCCAGCAGCCAAGAAGGGACTAGCGGGATAAAGAGCTCCTACAATGAGCAGTTCTTC.

The chain combines TRBV7-9 with TRBJ1-5, with TRBD1 identical over 8 bases. In germline, CDR1 is SEHNR, CDR2 FQNEAQ (reference sequence). The CDR3 covers 15 residues. The V gene end was trimmed by 4 bases and the J gene end by 6 bases; junction bases not matched to a gene: 8. CDR3 in amino acids: CASSSSRQGAQPQHF. CDR3 DNA sequence: TGTGCCAGCAGCTCTTCTAGGCAGGGGGCTCAGCCCCAGCATTTT.